This entry describes one TCR beta chain. Using immunoSEQ multiplex PCR, the repertoire was profiled, and TCRdb retains in-frame clones only, with some absent. Here the sample spans approximately 94,000 clones, roughly 83% being singletons. These data belong to a study of control samples from healthy donors and cancer patients. Germline V gene lookup returns CDR1 LNHDA and CDR2 SQIVND (reference sequence). Trimming shortened V by 2 bases and J by 4 bases, and 11 bases separated the two germline ends. CDR3 length: 14 residues. Material for sequencing was PBMCs. The chain combines TRBV19 with TRBJ1-1, with D perhaps TRBD1 (5 bases). This clonotype originated in a man in his 70s with lung cancer. CDR3: CASSITAQGTEAFF. In DNA form, the CDR3 reads TGTGCCAGTAGTATAACGGCCCAGGGCACTGAAGCTTTCTTT.